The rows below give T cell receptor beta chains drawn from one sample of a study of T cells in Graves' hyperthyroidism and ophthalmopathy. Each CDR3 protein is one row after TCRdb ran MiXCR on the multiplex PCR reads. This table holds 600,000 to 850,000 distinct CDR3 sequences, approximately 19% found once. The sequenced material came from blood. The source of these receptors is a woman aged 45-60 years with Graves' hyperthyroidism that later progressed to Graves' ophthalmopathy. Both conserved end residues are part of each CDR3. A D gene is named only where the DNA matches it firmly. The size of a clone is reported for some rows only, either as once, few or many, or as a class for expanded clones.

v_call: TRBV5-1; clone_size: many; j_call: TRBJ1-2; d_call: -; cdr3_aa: CASSLGQLQLYGYTF; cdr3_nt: TGCGCCAGCAGCTTGGGGCAGCTCCAACTCTATGGCTACACCTTC
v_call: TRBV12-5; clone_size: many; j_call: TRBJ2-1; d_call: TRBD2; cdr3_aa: CASGSDSGTSGYNEQFF; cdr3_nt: TGTGCTAGTGGTTCGGATTCCGGGACTAGCGGCTACAATGAGCAGTTCTTC
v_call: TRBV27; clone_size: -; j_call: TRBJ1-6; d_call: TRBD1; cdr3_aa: CASSSPGQGFSPLHF; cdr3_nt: TGTGCCAGCAGTTCCCCGGGACAGGGTTTTTCACCCCTCCACTTT
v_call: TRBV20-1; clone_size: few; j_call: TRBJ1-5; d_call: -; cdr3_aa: CSARRSGPSYVSNQPQHF; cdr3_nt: TGCAGTGCTAGACGATCGGGACCGAGCTACGTTAGCAATCAGCCCCAGCATTTT
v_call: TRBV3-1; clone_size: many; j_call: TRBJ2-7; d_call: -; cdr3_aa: CASSQALNSYEQYF; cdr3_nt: TGTGCCAGCAGCCAAGCGCTCAACTCCTACGAGCAGTACTTC
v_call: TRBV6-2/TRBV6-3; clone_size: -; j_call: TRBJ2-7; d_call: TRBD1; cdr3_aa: CASNRPGQGSHEQYF; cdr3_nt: TGTGCCAGCAATAGACCGGGACAGGGCTCTCACGAGCAGTACTTC
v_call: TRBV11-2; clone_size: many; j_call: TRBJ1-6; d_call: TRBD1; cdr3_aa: CASSLGGTGNSPLHF; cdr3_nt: TGTGCCAGCAGCTTAGGGGGGACAGGGAATTCACCCCTCCACTTT
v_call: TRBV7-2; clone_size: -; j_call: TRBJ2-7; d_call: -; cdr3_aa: CASSLTPLAITYEQYF; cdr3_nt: TGTGCCAGCAGCTTAACCCCCCTCGCAATCACCTACGAGCAGTACTTC
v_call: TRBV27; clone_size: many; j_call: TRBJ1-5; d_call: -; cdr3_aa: CASSFQWTDNQPQHF; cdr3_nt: TGTGCCAGCAGTTTCCAGTGGACGGATAATCAGCCCCAGCATTTT
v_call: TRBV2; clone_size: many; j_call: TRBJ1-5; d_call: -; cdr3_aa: CASSDPGAGGDQPQHF; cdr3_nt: TGTGCCAGCAGTGACCCAGGGGCCGGTGGGGATCAGCCCCAGCATTTT
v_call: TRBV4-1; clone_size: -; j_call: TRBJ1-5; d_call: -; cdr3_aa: CASSTYWTANQPQHF; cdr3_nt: TGCGCCAGCAGCACCTACTGGACGGCCAATCAGCCCCAGCATTTT
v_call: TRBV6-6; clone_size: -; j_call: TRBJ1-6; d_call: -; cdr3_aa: CASSYIGGRDYNSPLHF; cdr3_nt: TGTGCCAGCAGTTACATCGGGGGCAGAGATTATAATTCACCCCTCCACTTT
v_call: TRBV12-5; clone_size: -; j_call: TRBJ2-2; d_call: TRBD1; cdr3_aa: CASGPGTGGSWWPGELFF; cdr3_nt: TGTGCTAGTGGCCCCGGGACAGGGGGCTCGTGGTGGCCCGGGGAGCTGTTTTTT
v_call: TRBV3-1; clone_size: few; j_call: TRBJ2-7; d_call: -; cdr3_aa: CASSSSDSWGHEQYF; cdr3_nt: TGTGCCAGCAGTTCTTCCGACAGTTGGGGCCACGAGCAGTACTTC
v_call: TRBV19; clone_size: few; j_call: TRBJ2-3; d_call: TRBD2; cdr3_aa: CASSMASGGERTDTQYF; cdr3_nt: TGTGCCAGTAGTATGGCTAGCGGGGGGGAGCGAACAGATACGCAGTATTTT
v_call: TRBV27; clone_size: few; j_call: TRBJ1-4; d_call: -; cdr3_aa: CASSLSYGEKLFF; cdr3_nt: TGTGCCAGCAGTTTATCGTACGGTGAAAAACTGTTTTTT
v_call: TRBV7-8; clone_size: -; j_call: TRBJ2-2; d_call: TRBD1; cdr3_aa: CASSLLTGGTGELFF; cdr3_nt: TGTGCCAGCAGCTTATTGACAGGGGGCACCGGGGAGCTGTTTTTT
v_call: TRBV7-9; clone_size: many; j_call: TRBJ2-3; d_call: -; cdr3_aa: CASSSGGGKPSTDTQYF; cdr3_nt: TGTGCCAGCAGCTCAGGCGGGGGCAAACCTAGCACAGATACGCAGTATTTT
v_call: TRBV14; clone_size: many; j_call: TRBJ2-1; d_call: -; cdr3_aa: CASSQVGSSYNEQFF; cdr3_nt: TGTGCCAGCAGCCAAGTTGGTAGCTCCTACAATGAGCAGTTCTTC
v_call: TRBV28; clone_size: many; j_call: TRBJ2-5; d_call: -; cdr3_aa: CATTEILEETQYF; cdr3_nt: TGTGCCACTACAGAGATCTTAGAAGAGACCCAGTACTTC
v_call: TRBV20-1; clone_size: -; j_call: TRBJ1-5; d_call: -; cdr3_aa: CSAEARGGSNQPQHF; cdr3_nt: TGCAGTGCCGAAGCGAGGGGGGGCTCCAATCAGCCCCAGCATTTT
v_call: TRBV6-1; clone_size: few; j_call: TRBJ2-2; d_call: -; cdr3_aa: CASTIRGRELFF; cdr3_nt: TGTGCCAGCACAATCAGGGGCCGGGAGCTGTTTTTT
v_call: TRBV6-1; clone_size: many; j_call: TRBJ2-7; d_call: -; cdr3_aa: CASNGGTASYEQYF; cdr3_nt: TGTGCCAGCAATGGGGGGACGGCCTCCTACGAGCAGTACTTC
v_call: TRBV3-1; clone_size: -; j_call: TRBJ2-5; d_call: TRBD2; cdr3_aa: CAGSQGTSETQYF; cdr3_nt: TGTGCCGGCAGCCAAGGGACTAGTGAGACCCAGTACTTC
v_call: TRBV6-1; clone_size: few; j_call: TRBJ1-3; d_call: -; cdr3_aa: CASSEVFYINSGNTIYF; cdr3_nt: TGTGCCAGCAGTGAAGTGTTCTACATCAACTCTGGAAACACCATATATTTT